This T cell receptor beta chain is drawn from a study of control samples from healthy donors and cancer patients. TCRdb's table, derived via immunoSEQ multiplex PCR, lists solely in-frame clones and lacks some. The profile shows roughly 29,000 clones, around three quarters of them singletons. CDR1 is SQVTM and CDR2 is ANQGSEA in the germline V gene. The V and J ends lost 7 bases and 0 bases respectively, with 16 bases between them. CDR3 size: 15 residues. Sample: PBMCs. The chain uses TRBV29-1 and TRBJ2-1; D is unresolved. The clonotype comes from a man between 60 and 75 years old with head and neck cancer. This chain's CDR3 is CSAHPAIGSYNEQFF. Written as DNA, the CDR3 is TGCAGCGCCCACCCCGCCATAGGCTCCTACAATGAGCAGTTCTTC.